The 30 T cell receptor beta chains below all came from one sample that was sequenced in a study of T cells in Graves' hyperthyroidism and ophthalmopathy. Researchers took RNA transcripts and amplified the TCR beta CDR3 regions from them. When the TCR CDR3 underwent first-round RT-PCR, the HTBI primer set was used. TCRdb processed the multiplex PCR reads anew with MiXCR; each CDR3 protein has one entry. This table has approximately 560,000 distinct CDR3 sequences, 15% to 18% appearing once. The sequencing sample was made of blood. The receptors shown here come from a woman in her thirties with Graves' hyperthyroidism.

Ten or more counts support this clonotype. The V gene is TRBV12-5, the J gene TRBJ2-5, with D possibly matching TRBD2 (5 bases). This CDR3 contains 15 residues. Germline CDR1 reads LGHNT; CDR2 reads FRNRAP. V gave up 1 base and J gave up 1 base, with 10 bases separating them. Here the CDR3 DNA reads TGTGCTAGTGGTTTGGGCCAAGCGGTCCAAGAGACCCAGTACTTC. The encoded protein is CASGLGQAVQETQYF.

The sample holds one count of this clonotype. CDR3 nucleotide sequence: TGTGCCAGCACCCGTACAGGGGATGGCTACACCTTC. It is translated as CASTRTGDGYTF. The V and J genes are TRBV7-2 and TRBJ1-2; TRBD1 agrees at 7 bases. Per germline, CDR1 SGHTA and CDR2 FQGNSA. Losses at the gene ends were 7 bases for V and 6 bases for J; bases not matched to a gene: 5. CDR3 length equals 12 residues.

This clonotype came up many times. The chain uses TRBV20-1 and TRBJ2-1; tentatively, D is TRBD1 or TRBD2 (6 bases each). Trimming removed 1 base at V and 7 bases at J, with 11 bases between. The CDR3 is made up of 13 amino acids. The germline V gene has CDR1 DFQATT and CDR2 SNEGSKA (reference sequence). The CDR3 spells CSARAPGANEQFF. CDR3 in DNA: TGCAGTGCTAGAGCGCCGGGGGCGAATGAGCAGTTCTTC.

This clonotype was picked up many times. V and J are TRBV7-9 and TRBJ1-5; D remains unclear. Germline V gene sequence: CDR1 SEHNR, CDR2 FQNEAQ (reference sequence). Trimming removed 5 bases at V and 4 bases at J, with 12 bases between. The CDR3 extends over 14 amino acids. In DNA form, the CDR3 reads TGTGCCAGCAGCCATCCAGACGGTAATCAGCCCCAGCATTTT. This encodes CASSHPDGNQPQHF. Full variable domain (rest looked up from reference TRBV7-9 and TRBJ1-5): DTGVSQNPRHKITKRGQNVTFRCDPISEHNRLYWYRQTLGQGPEFLTYFQNEAQLEKSRLLSDRFSAERPKGSFSTLEIQRTEQGDSAMYLCASSHPDGNQPQHFGDGTRLSIL.

A few counts support this clonotype. V gene TRBV27 combines with J gene TRBJ1-1; D is uncertain. CDR3 length: 18 amino acids. Trimming shortened V by 1 base and J by 1 base, and 19 bases separated the two germline ends. Germline V gives CDR1 MNHEY, CDR2 SMNVEV (reference sequence). The CDR3 sequence: CASSLYVPGSGGNTEAFF. Here the CDR3 DNA reads TGTGCCAGCAGTTTATATGTACCGGGGAGCGGAGGGAACACTGAAGCTTTCTTT.

This clonotype was counted ten times or more. V gene TRBV30 combines with J gene TRBJ1-5; possible D gene TRBD1, 5 bases. CDR1 is GTSNPN, CDR2 SVGIG, per germline (reference sequence). With 0 bases removed from V and 4 bases from J, the gap between germline ends came to 16 bases. CDR3 length: 16 residues. The CDR3 sequence is CAWSVDHRGLNQPQHF. DNA of the CDR3: TGTGCCTGGAGTGTTGACCACCGGGGCCTAAATCAGCCCCAGCATTTT.

This clonotype came up a few times. V usage is TRBV25-1 and J usage is TRBJ2-2; TRBD2 matches at 9 bases. V trimming: 4 bases; J trimming: 4 bases; junction bases outside the gene matches: 7. Germline CDR1 MGHDK, CDR2 SYGVNS. CDR3 size: 16 residues. CDR3 in amino acids: CASSGGAGGRTGELFF. The CDR3 coding sequence is TGTGCCAGCAGTGGGGGAGCGGGAGGCCGCACCGGGGAGCTGTTTTTT.

This clonotype was seen a handful of times. The V call is TRBV4-1, the J call TRBJ2-3; D gene ambiguous. CDR3 length: 16 amino acids. V gave up 0 bases and J gave up 4 bases, with 14 bases separating them. Germline V gene sequence: CDR1 MGHRA, CDR2 YSYEKL. CDR3 DNA sequence: TGCGCCAGCAGCCAAGAGCCAACGGCCCGGGCAGATACGCAGTATTTT. The encoded protein is CASSQEPTARADTQYF.

This clonotype was counted only a few times. V is TRBV7-9 and J is TRBJ2-1, with no clear D. Per the germline V gene, CDR1 is SEHNR and CDR2 is FQNEAQ (reference sequence). CDR3 length equals 13 residues. With 7 bases removed from V and 5 bases from J, the gap between germline ends came to 12 bases. DNA of the CDR3: TGTGCCAGCACCTCTGCGCCCCACAATGAGCAGTTCTTC. The encoded protein is CASTSAPHNEQFF.

This clonotype was counted a few times. V and J are TRBV6-1 and TRBJ2-1; TRBD1 is a possible D gene (6 bases). Trimming cost V 0 bases and J 1 base, with 10 bases left between them. The CDR3 has 16 amino acids. The germline gives CDR1 MNHNS, CDR2 SASEGT. The CDR3 bases are TGTGCCAGCAGTGAAGCGGACAGCCCTTCCTACAATGAGCAGTTCTTC. Its translation: CASSEADSPSYNEQFF.

This clonotype has only a few counts. This may be a read error, as it is one base from a much larger clone. The CDR3 does not close with the conserved phenylalanine or tryptophan, likely indicating a read error. J is TRBJ1-5 and V is TRBV2, with 7 bases lining up with TRBD1. V lost 7 bases to trimming and J lost 1 base; unmatched junction nucleotides: 7. Germline CDR1 and CDR2: SNHLY and FYNNEI. The CDR3 sequence is 15 residues long. DNA for the CDR3: TGTGCCAGCACTGCTCGGGGACAGAGCAATCAGCCCCAGCATCTT. Its protein is CASTARGQSNQPQHL.

This clonotype was recorded many times. A single base separates this from a much larger clone, so it may be a read error. This chain uses TRBV7-2 with TRBJ2-7; TRBD1 matches 9 bases. Germline CDR1 is SGHTA and CDR2 is FQGNSA. There are 14 residues in the CDR3. CDR3 sequence (DNA): TGTGCCGGCAGCATCGGACAGGGGAGGTACGAGCAGTACTTC. Encoded protein: CAGSIGQGRYEQYF.

This clonotype has ten or more counts. The CDR3 bases are TGTGCCAGCAGTTTGTGGGAGGGGGATACTGAAGCTTTCTTT. Its translation is CASSLWEGDTEAFF. V and J are TRBV27 and TRBJ1-1; D might be TRBD1 (6 bases). Per the germline V gene, CDR1 is MNHEY and CDR2 is SMNVEV (reference sequence). V gave up 3 bases and J gave up 5 bases, with 13 bases separating them. The CDR3 is made up of 14 amino acids.

This clonotype was seen at least ten times. The gene calls are TRBV2 and TRBJ2-1; tentatively, D is TRBD2 (6 bases). The CDR3 sequence is 15 residues long. CDR1 is SNHLY and CDR2 is FYNNEI in the germline V gene. The germline V and J ends were trimmed by 3 bases and 3 bases, with 12 bases remaining between them. The CDR3, as DNA: TGTGCCAGCAGTGACTCCGGGACTGTCTACAATGAGCAGTTCTTC. Its protein is CASSDSGTVYNEQFF. Looking up the rest from reference TRBV2 and TRBJ2-1 gives the full variable domain: EPEVTQTPSHQVTQMGQEVILRCVPISNHLYFYWYRQILGQKVEFLVSFYNNEISEKSEIFDDQFSVERPDGSNFTLKIRSTKLEDSAMYFCASSDSGTVYNEQFFGPGTRLTVL.

A few counts support this clonotype. Just one base apart from a much larger clone, this may be a read error. The chain joins TRBV12-3 or TRBV12-4 to TRBJ1-5; TRBD1 is a possible D gene (5 bases). The V end was cut by 2 bases, the J end by 9 bases, with 11 bases between. The CDR3 is 13 residues long. The CDR3 spells CASSLQGYRPQHF. The CDR3 DNA sequence: TGTGCCAGCAGTTTACAGGGTTATCGGCCCCAGCATTTT.

This clonotype was recorded at least ten times. The chain uses TRBV2 and TRBJ2-2; tentatively, D is TRBD1 or TRBD2 (5 bases each). Trimming removed 6 bases from V and 4 bases from J, with 21 bases in between. Germline CDR1 reads SNHLY; CDR2 reads FYNNEI. The CDR3 covers 17 residues. Written as DNA, the CDR3 is TGTGCCAGCAGACCCCCTGGGACGGGTCGAGGCACCGGGGAGCTGTTTTTT. Protein product: CASRPPGTGRGTGELFF.

The chain combines TRBV11-2 with TRBJ2-2; a possible D gene is TRBD1 (6 bases). The CDR3 totals 17 residues. Looked up from germline, CDR1 is SGHAT and CDR2 is FQNNGV. V dropped 4 bases and J dropped 3 bases, with 18 bases sitting between them. The CDR3 bases are TGTGCCAGCAGCTCATTACCGGGACATGGCTACACCGGGGAGCTGTTTTTT. Encoded protein: CASSSLPGHGYTGELFF.

This clonotype has only a few counts. The chain combines TRBV11-3 with TRBJ1-5, with D maybe TRBD1 (6 bases). Looked up from germline, CDR1 is SGHNT and CDR2 is YENEEA. The length of the CDR3 is 15 residues. Trimming cost V 4 bases and J 2 bases, with 12 bases left between them. CDR3 bases: TGTGCCAGCAGCTCCAGGGGCGAGGGCAATCAGCCCCAGCATTTT. This gives the protein CASSSRGEGNQPQHF.

This chain connects TRBV19 to TRBJ2-3, with D perhaps matching TRBD1 (5 bases). This CDR3 is built from 17 residues. Germline CDR1 and CDR2: LNHDA and SQIVND (reference sequence). V lost 4 bases and J lost 0, with 17 bases in between. CDR3 region: CASSTSSTETSTDTQYF. CDR3 DNA sequence: TGTGCCAGTAGTACTTCGTCGACAGAAACTAGCACAGATACGCAGTATTTT.

This chain joins TRBV27 and TRBJ2-3; 7 positions agree with TRBD2. CDR1 MNHEY and CDR2 SMNVEV come from the germline V gene (reference sequence). The ends lost 10 bases at V and 0 bases at J; junction bases unmatched: 10. The CDR3 consists of 15 residues. CDR3: CATSRLADSTDTQYF. The CDR3 DNA follows: TGTGCCACCTCCCGGCTAGCGGATAGCACAGATACGCAGTATTTT.

For the CDR3, the DNA is TGCGCCAGCAGCCAAGATAGGGCAGTCAAAACAGATACGCAGTATTTT. It specifies CASSQDRAVKTDTQYF. The V call is TRBV4-3, the J call TRBJ2-3; D unresolved. The germline V gene encodes CDR1 LGHNA and CDR2 YSLEER. The CDR3 has 16 amino acids. Trimming stripped 0 bases from V and 3 bases from J, with 13 bases between.

Ten or more counts support this clonotype. V and J are TRBV6-1 and TRBJ2-7, with 7 nucleotides matching TRBD1. The germline gives CDR1 MNHNS, CDR2 SASEGT. The junction had 8 bases not matched to a gene; V was cut back by 7 bases and J by 2 bases. This CDR3 is built from 14 residues. The CDR3 is CASMGDREAYEQYF. The CDR3 coding sequence is TGTGCCAGCATGGGGGACAGAGAAGCCTACGAGCAGTACTTC.

This clonotype came up many times. The gene calls are TRBV5-1 and TRBJ2-3, with D hard to call. The CDR3 is made up of 13 amino acids. CDR1 is SGHRS, CDR2 YFSETQ, per germline. V was trimmed by 4 bases and J by 6 bases, leaving 12 bases between them. The CDR3 protein is CASSLAADDTQYF. In DNA form, the CDR3 reads TGCGCCAGCAGCCTTGCCGCCGATGATACGCAGTATTTT.

This clonotype was observed a handful of times. V and J are TRBV20-1 and TRBJ2-7, with D possibly called TRBD1 or TRBD2 (5 bases each). The CDR3 loop spans 13 amino acids. Trimming pared 6 bases from V and 3 bases from J, leaving 15 bases between. Germline loops: CDR1 DFQATT, CDR2 SNEGSKA (reference sequence). Here the CDR3 reads CSAKLRDGYEQYF. The CDR3, as DNA: TGCAGTGCCAAACTCCGGGACGGCTACGAGCAGTACTTC.

This clonotype was counted only a few times. V gene TRBV18 combines with J gene TRBJ1-3; D is perhaps TRBD1 (5 bases). The CDR3 is 15 amino acids. Germline CDR1 and CDR2: KGHSH and LQKENI. Trimming removed 3 bases from V and 0 bases from J, with 9 bases in between. The CDR3 nucleotides read TGTGCCAGCTCACCCGGGGCGAACTCTGGAAACACCATATATTTT. Protein product: CASSPGANSGNTIYF. Full variable domain (outside the CDR3, taken from reference TRBV18 and TRBJ1-3): NAGVMQNPRHLVRRRGQEARLRCSPMKGHSHVYWYRQLPEEGLKFMVYLQKENIIDESGMPKERFSAEFPKEGPSILRIQQVVRGDSAAYFCASSPGANSGNTIYFGEGSWLTVV.

At least ten counts were recorded for this clonotype. The V gene is TRBV27, the J gene TRBJ1-2, with TRBD1 as a possible D gene (5 bases). The length of the CDR3 is 16 residues. The germline V and J ends were trimmed by 5 bases and 8 bases, with 24 bases remaining between them. CDR1 is MNHEY and CDR2 is SMNVEV in the germline V gene (reference sequence). The CDR3 DNA sequence: TGTGCCAGCAGTACTAACAAGGCTCAGGGCCTGTGGGGCTACACCTTC. Protein product: CASSTNKAQGLWGYTF.

The chain couples TRBV25-1 to TRBJ2-3, with 8 bases that match TRBD2. Unmatched junction bases numbered 4, after V lost 6 bases and J lost 2 bases. The CDR3 spans 14 residues. Per the germline V gene, CDR1 is MGHDK and CDR2 is SYGVNS. Here the CDR3 DNA reads TGTGCCAGCAGACTAGCGGAGCTCACAGATACGCAGTATTTT. The encoded protein is CASRLAELTDTQYF. The full variable domain, in which reference TRBV25-1 and TRBJ2-3 provide the parts outside the CDR3, is EADIYQTPRYLVIGTGKKITLECSQTMGHDKMYWYQQDPGMELHLIHYSYGVNSTEKGDLSSESTVSRIRTEHFPLTLESARPSHTSQYLCASRLAELTDTQYFGPGTRLTVL.

At least ten counts were recorded for this clonotype. The rearrangement joins TRBV2 to TRBJ2-7; D not resolved. Trimming removed 3 bases at V and 3 bases at J, with 9 bases between. Germline loops: CDR1 SNHLY, CDR2 FYNNEI. The CDR3 consists of 13 residues. CDR3 in DNA: TGTGCCAGCAGTGAGACAATCTACTACGAGCAGTACTTC. It yields the protein CASSETIYYEQYF.

This clonotype was recorded at least ten times. V and J are TRBV5-4 and TRBJ2-7; 8 nucleotides agree with TRBD1. Germline V CDR1 and CDR2: SGHNT, YYREEE (reference sequence). The CDR3 is 13 residues long. V trimming: 4 bases; J trimming: 3 bases; junction bases outside the gene matches: 3. The CDR3 region is CASSQTGGYEQYF. CDR3 nucleotide sequence: TGTGCCAGCAGCCAAACAGGGGGCTACGAGCAGTACTTC.

The rearrangement links TRBV19 to TRBJ1-2, with 7 bases lining up with TRBD1. Trimming at V came to 6 bases and at J to 7 bases, leaving 14 bases not matched to a gene. CDR3 length: 15 residues. Germline V gene sequence: CDR1 LNHDA, CDR2 SQIVND (reference sequence). The CDR3 here is CASSRSTGSLPGYTF. CDR3 DNA sequence: TGTGCCAGTAGCAGATCGACAGGGAGCCTCCCTGGCTACACCTTC.